The next 10 T cell receptor beta chains were all read from a single sample in a study of T cell changes during pregnancy in multiple sclerosis. Using immunoSEQ multiplex PCR, the repertoire was profiled, and TCRdb retains in-frame clones only, with some absent. The sample gives 25,000 to 35,000 clones, roughly 87% of which show up once; roughly 10% is in the top ten. The sample consisted of CD8+ T cells from peripheral blood mononuclear cells, taken in the second trimester of pregnancy. Source of these receptors: a female donor with multiple sclerosis, enrolled in a pregnancy study.

The genes are TRBV9 and TRBJ2-5; the match to TRBD2 covers 7 bases. Germline V gene sequence: CDR1 SGDLS, CDR2 YYNGEE. There are 14 residues in the CDR3. The J segment lost 4 bases and the V segment lost 1 base, leaving 4 bases of the junction unmatched. CDR3: CASSVKASGETQYF. In DNA, the CDR3 is TGTGCCAGCAGCGTAAAAGCTAGCGGAGAGACCCAGTACTTC. The full variable domain, completed using reference TRBV9 and TRBJ2-5, is DSGVTQTPKHLITATGQRVTLRCSPRSGDLSVYWYQQSLDQGLQFLIQYYNGEERAKGNILERFSAQQFPDLHSELNLSSLELGDSALYFCASSVKASGETQYFGPGTRLLVL.

V and J are TRBV18 and TRBJ1-5; D not certain. The CDR3 runs 16 residues. Germline V CDR1 and CDR2: KGHSH, LQKENI. Trimming removed 6 bases at V and 3 bases at J, with 18 bases between. The CDR3 region is CASSPSPKPYNQPQHF. The CDR3 DNA is TGTGCCAGCTCCCCGTCGCCAAAGCCCTACAATCAGCCCCAGCATTTT.

The chain employs TRBV5-4 and TRBJ2-3, with a tentative D call TRBD1 (5 bases). Germline V gene data show CDR1 as SGHNT and CDR2 as YYREEE (reference sequence). CDR3 length: 15 amino acids. V lost 4 bases and J lost 2, with 14 bases in between. The CDR3 loop reads CASSADSLSTDTQYF. The CDR3 DNA follows: TGTGCCAGCAGCGCCGACAGCCTATCCACAGATACGCAGTATTTT.

This clone was detected once. The chain joins TRBV30 to TRBJ2-7; 8 bases are a match to TRBD1. The V segment lost 5 bases and the J segment 4 bases; nucleotides outside the gene matches: 4. Germline-derived CDR1 and CDR2 are GTSNPN and SVGIG (reference sequence). CDR3 length: 12 residues. The CDR3 region is CAWGQGLYEQYF. CDR3 bases: TGTGCCTGGGGACAGGGATTGTACGAGCAGTACTTC. The full variable domain, its missing parts supplied by reference TRBV30 and TRBJ2-7, is SQTIHQWPATLVQPVGSPLSLECTVEGTSNPNLYWYRQAAGRGLQLLFYSVGIGQISSEVPQNLSASRPQDRQFILSSKKLLLSDSGFYLCAWGQGLYEQYFGPGTRLTVT.

This rearrangement joins TRBV11-2 to TRBJ2-7, with TRBD2 matching over 7 bases. V dropped 0 bases and J dropped 4; count of bases not matched to a gene: 9. CDR1 is SGHAT, CDR2 FQNNGV, per germline. The CDR3 contains 16 residues. The CDR3 region has the DNA TGTGCCAGCAGCTTAGAAGGGCTTCGCGGGAGATACGAGCAGTACTTC. It codes for CASSLEGLRGRYEQYF.

The rearrangement links TRBV5-6 to TRBJ2-7; 8 bases align to TRBD2. The CDR3 has 14 amino acids. CDR1 and CDR2 (germline): SGHDT, YYEEEE. V lost 6 bases to trimming and J lost 2 bases; unmatched junction nucleotides: 7. The DNA for the CDR3 is TGTGCCAGCATCCGAGCTAGCGGGCCCTACGAGCAGTACTTC. This gives the protein CASIRASGPYEQYF. Using reference TRBV5-6 and TRBJ2-7 for the parts outside the CDR3, the full variable domain is DAGVTQSPTHLIKTRGQQVTLRCSPKSGHDTVSWYQQALGQGPQFIFQYYEEEERQRGNFPDRFSGHQFPNYSSELNVNALLLGDSALYLCASIRASGPYEQYFGPGTRLTVT.

This chain connects TRBV7-3 to TRBJ2-1, with 7 bases identical to TRBD2. V trimming: 3 bases; J trimming: 7 bases; junction bases outside the gene matches: 6. Germline lookup yields CDR1 SGHTA and CDR2 FQGTGA. The CDR3 length is 14 residues. The CDR3 sequence is CASSLAGVRNEQFF. As DNA, the CDR3 is TGTGCCAGCAGCTTGGCGGGAGTACGTAATGAGCAGTTCTTC.

This clone was picked up a small number of times. This chain joins TRBV27 and TRBJ1-1; TRBD1 agrees at 9 bases. The trim removed 4 bases at V and 4 bases at J, leaving 1 base unmatched. Per the germline V gene, CDR1 is MNHEY and CDR2 is SMNVEV (reference sequence). The CDR3 is 13 residues long. CDR3 nucleotide sequence: TGTGCCAGCAGTTGGGGACAGGGCACTGAAGCTTTCTTT. Residues: CASSWGQGTEAFF.

This clone occurred once. The chain has TRBV9 and TRBJ2-5, with 8 bases matching TRBD1. Unmatched junction bases numbered 4, after V lost 4 bases and J lost 2 bases. This CDR3 region has 14 residues. Germline CDR1 and CDR2: SGDLS and YYNGEE. CDR3 sequence (DNA): TGTGCCAGCAGCAGACAGGGGAGGCAAGAGACCCAGTACTTC. The encoded protein is CASSRQGRQETQYF.

The chain employs TRBV21-1 and TRBJ2-7; TRBD2 is the table's D call, not checked against the DNA. TRBV21-1 is noted as a pseudogene. The CDR3 spans 13 residues. The CDR3 loop reads CAPRSGGHPEQYF. CDR3 DNA: TGTGCCCCCAGGAGCGGGGGGCACCCCGAGCAGTACTTC.